This T cell receptor beta chain was captured by sequencing in a study of cytomegalovirus exposure and HLA in healthy donors. Broader study findings: Later analysis associated a missense DCLRE1C variant with TCR beta V- and J-gene trimming. Most likely, a cluster of highly shared sequence variants arose as a sequencing artifact.

CDR3 length: 18 amino acids. V was shortened by 0 bases and J by 0 bases, with 19 bases between the two germline ends. Germline V lookup: CDR1 SGHRS, CDR2 YFSETQ. This clone has more than one count but fewer than ten. Its matching antigen is unknown. Primers included in the PCR were 60 Vbeta and 13 Jbeta primers. Original handling: In a later analysis, of about 80 million unique beta chains, about 12 million appeared in at least two donors. Profiling relied on immunoSEQ multiplex PCR, and the TCRdb table lists in-frame clones only, not all of them. D and trimming come from the DNA, and the V and J calls and clone size come from that table. The sample lists about 160,000 clones; roughly 80% were seen once.

This chain joins TRBV5-1 and TRBJ2-7; D is possibly TRBD2 (6 bases). The clonotype was recovered from a man aged 25-45 years in good health and CMV-seronegative. What was sequenced was PBMCs. The CDR3 sequence is CASSLAPSESPFSYEQYF. As DNA, the CDR3 is TGCGCCAGCAGCTTGGCGCCTAGCGAGAGCCCTTTCTCCTACGAGCAGTACTTC.